The 12 T cell receptor beta chains below were found in one sample sequenced in a study of Graves' ophthalmopathy and Graves' hyperthyroidism listed by TCRdb under 2018. These reads were obtained on an Illumina HiSeq 2000. TCR beta CDR3 regions were amplified from RNA transcripts for repertoire sequencing. HTBI primers and the Qiagen OneStep RT-PCR kit were used in a first-round RT-PCR, which was followed by a second-round multiplex PCR, size selection and purification. Using fastp at Q25 and MiXCR, TCRdb reprocessed the public reads and kept productive beta chains. Each CDR3 protein appears once, grouped with its most common genes and DNA. For this sample the table gives about 220,000 distinct CDR3 sequences, of which about 22% were detected only once. Around two fifths of the sample is in the top ten clones. Sequenced sample: peripheral blood. All receptors come from a woman aged 50 to 65 with Graves' ophthalmopathy. Donor details come from another sample of the same person, matched by shared clones.

This clonotype was observed many times. As DNA, the CDR3 is TGCGCCAGCAGCCCAACAGGGGGCAACCTCCTTGGCAAAAACATTCAGTACTTC. It yields the protein CASSPTGGNLLGKNIQYF. The V gene is TRBV5-1, the J gene TRBJ2-4; TRBD1 matches at 9 bases. Unmatched junction bases numbered 14, after V lost 4 bases and J lost 3 bases. Germline lookup yields CDR1 SGHRS and CDR2 YFSETQ. There are 18 residues in the CDR3.

This clonotype was seen ten or more times. The chain is built from TRBV6-5 and TRBJ1-1; a weak D match, TRBD1 (6 bases). This CDR3 region has 14 residues. Germline CDR1 and CDR2: MNHEY and SVGAGI. V was shortened by 8 bases and J by 0 bases, with 13 bases between the two germline ends. The CDR3 DNA follows: TGTGCCAGCGTTCCTGGGACATTGAACACTGAAGCTTTCTTT. Protein: CASVPGTLNTEAFF.

The J gene is TRBJ2-6, the V gene TRBV7-9; D is unresolved. This CDR3 contains 14 residues. Germline CDR1 is SEHNR and CDR2 is FQNEAQ (reference sequence). The V end lost 9 bases, the J end lost 0 bases, and 9 bases lay between the germline ends. The CDR3 DNA follows: TGTGCCAGTAAAATGAGCTCTGGGGCCAACGTCCTGACTTTC. Translation gives CASKMSSGANVLTF.

This clonotype occurred many times. The rearrangement links TRBV20-1 to TRBJ1-3; no definite D call. This CDR3 contains 13 residues. The V and J ends lost 3 bases and 2 bases respectively, with 8 bases between them. Germline CDR1 is DFQATT and CDR2 is SNEGSKA (reference sequence). The CDR3 here is CSASEGPGNTIYF. CDR3 nucleotides: TGCAGTGCTAGCGAGGGTCCTGGAAACACCATATATTTT.

The table lists this clonotype with a count of one. The rearrangement links TRBV18 to TRBJ1-1; possible D gene TRBD1, 5 bases. CDR3 length: 13 residues. V was shortened by 5 bases and J by 4 bases, with 11 bases between the two germline ends. Germline CDR1 reads KGHSH; CDR2 reads LQKENI. The CDR3 sequence: CASSTRRGTEAFF. As DNA, the CDR3 is TGTGCCAGCTCAACTAGGAGGGGCACTGAAGCTTTCTTT. The variable domain in full, completed from reference TRBV18 and TRBJ1-1, reads NAGVMQNPRHLVRRRGQEARLRCSPMKGHSHVYWYRQLPEEGLKFMVYLQKENIIDESGMPKERFSAEFPKEGPSILRIQQVVRGDSAAYFCASSTRRGTEAFFGQGTRLTVV.

The chain uses TRBV6-1 and TRBJ2-7; D gene unclear. The DNA end is a closer match to TRBJ2-1, so the J assignment may be wrong. The V gene's germline CDR1 is MNHNS and CDR2 SASEGT. The CDR3 spans 14 residues. The CDR3 reads CASRGLISSYEQFF. CDR3 DNA: TGTGCCAGCAGAGGGCTCATCTCGTCCTACGAGCAGTTCTTC.

Many counts were recorded for this clonotype. This rearrangement joins TRBV20-1 to TRBJ2-5; D may be TRBD2 (5 bases). The ends were cut back, 2 bases at V and 2 bases at J, with 21 bases in the middle. Germline CDR1 is DFQATT and CDR2 is SNEGSKA (reference sequence). The CDR3 runs 17 residues. As DNA, the CDR3 is TGCAGTGCTAGACGTCAGGACTCGAACTCGCTTCAAGAGACCCAGTACTTC. As protein: CSARRQDSNSLQETQYF.

This clonotype appeared many times. This sequence joins TRBV6-1 and TRBJ1-1; no firm D call. V was cut by 6 bases and J by 0 bases, with 2 bases left in between. The germline V gene encodes CDR1 MNHNS and CDR2 SASEGT. This CDR3 comprises 11 residues. Here the CDR3 DNA reads TGTGCCAGCAGAATGAACACTGAAGCTTTCTTT. This sequence encodes CASRMNTEAFF.

Of note for this clonotype: Given a much more abundant clone one base away, this may be a read error. For the CDR3, the DNA is TGTGCCACCTGTGAAACGACCGGGACAGGGAGACCCTTTGGCCTCTATGGCTACACCTTC. Its translation: CATCETTGTGRPFGLYGYTF. The V call is TRBV24-1, the J call TRBJ1-2, with 9 bases fitting TRBD1. This CDR3 region has 20 residues. Germline V gene data show CDR1 as KGHDR and CDR2 as SFDVKD.

The sample holds many counts of this clonotype. This chain links TRBV6-1 with TRBJ1-1, with D tentatively TRBD1 (5 bases). The CDR3 contains 16 residues. V gave up 5 bases and J gave up 5 bases, with 21 bases separating them. The germline gives CDR1 MNHNS, CDR2 SASEGT. The chain's CDR3 is CASSPGWGGVGTEAFF. CDR3 bases: TGTGCCAGCAGTCCGGGGTGGGGCGGCGTAGGGACTGAAGCTTTCTTT.

As for this clonotype: A much larger clone differs from this one at a single base, so this may be a read error. The chain recombines TRBV7-2 with TRBJ2-2; possibly TRBD2 for D (5 bases). Trimming left V 7 bases short and J 4 bases short, with 16 bases between. The CDR3 has 15 amino acids. Germline V CDR1 and CDR2: SGHTA, FQGNSA. The CDR3 here is CASTYSAAFTGELFF. In nucleotides, the CDR3 is TGTGCCAGCACGTATAGCGCGGCTTTCACCGGGGAGCTGTTTTTT.

Many counts were recorded for this clonotype. The J gene is TRBJ2-7, the V gene TRBV29-1; D is undetermined. From germline, CDR1 is SQVTM and CDR2 ANQGSEA. Trimming left V 8 bases short and J 3 bases short, with 14 bases between. The CDR3 is 12 residues long. The CDR3 sequence is CSPLRVLYEQYF. CDR3 bases: TGCAGCCCCCTTCGGGTACTCTACGAGCAGTACTTC.